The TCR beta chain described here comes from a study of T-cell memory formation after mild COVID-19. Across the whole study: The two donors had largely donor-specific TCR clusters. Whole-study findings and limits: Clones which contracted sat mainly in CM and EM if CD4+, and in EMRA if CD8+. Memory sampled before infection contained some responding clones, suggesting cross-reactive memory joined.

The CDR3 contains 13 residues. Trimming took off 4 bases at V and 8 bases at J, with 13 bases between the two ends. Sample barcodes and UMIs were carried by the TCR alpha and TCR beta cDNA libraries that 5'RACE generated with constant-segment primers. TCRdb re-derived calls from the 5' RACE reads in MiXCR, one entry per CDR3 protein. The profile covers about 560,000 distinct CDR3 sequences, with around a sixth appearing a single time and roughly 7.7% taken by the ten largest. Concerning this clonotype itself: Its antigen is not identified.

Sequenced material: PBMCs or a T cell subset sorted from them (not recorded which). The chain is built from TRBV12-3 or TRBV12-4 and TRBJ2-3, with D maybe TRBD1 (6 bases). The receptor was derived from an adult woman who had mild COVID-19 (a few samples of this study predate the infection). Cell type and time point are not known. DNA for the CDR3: TGTGCCAGCAGTTCGGCGGCACAGGGTACGCAGTATTTT. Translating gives CASSSAAQGTQYF.